The source of this T cell receptor beta chain is a study of T cells in Graves' hyperthyroidism and ophthalmopathy. Points from the study as a whole: The blood repertoire included most of the expanded thyroid clonotypes above 0.001. Ophthalmopathy and stable hyperthyroidism were told apart by a 13 V-J model.

Regions amplified from RNA transcripts were the TCR beta CDR3 regions. Carried out on the TCR CDR3, a first-round RT-PCR used the HTBI primer set. TCRdb called the multiplex PCR reads again in MiXCR, with one record for every CDR3 protein. The table lists roughly 550,000 distinct CDR3 sequences, more than 15% of them singletons. Trimming pared 5 bases from V and 4 bases from J, leaving 14 bases between. The CDR3 runs to 14 residues. CDR1 and CDR2 (germline): SGHAT, FQDESV (reference sequence). Exclusion of a patient resulted from uncontrolled infection, other autoimmune disease, pregnancy or lactation. The PBMCs had their origin in 8.5 to 10 ml of fresh peripheral blood. This clonotype was counted many times. No antigen is known for it.

The source of this sequence is a woman in her 30s with Graves' ophthalmopathy. J is TRBJ1-1 and V is TRBV11-1, with D maybe TRBD1 (6 bases). Material: blood. The CDR3 sequence: CASSRSRGLTEAFF. The CDR3, as DNA: TGTGCCAGCAGCCGATCCAGGGGCCTCACTGAAGCTTTCTTT.